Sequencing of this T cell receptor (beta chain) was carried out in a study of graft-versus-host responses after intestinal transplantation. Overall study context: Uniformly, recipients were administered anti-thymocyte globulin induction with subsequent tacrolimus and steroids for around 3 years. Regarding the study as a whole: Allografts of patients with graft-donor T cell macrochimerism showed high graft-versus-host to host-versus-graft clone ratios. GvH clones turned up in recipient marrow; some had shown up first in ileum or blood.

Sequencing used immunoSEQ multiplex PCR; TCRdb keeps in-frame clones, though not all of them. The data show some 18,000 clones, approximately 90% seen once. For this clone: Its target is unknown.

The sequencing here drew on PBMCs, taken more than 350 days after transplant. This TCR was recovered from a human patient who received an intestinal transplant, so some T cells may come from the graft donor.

The CDR3, as DNA: TGTGCCTGGTGCCCACAGGGGTGGGACTATGGCTACACCTTC. It codes for CAWCPQGWDYGYTF. The chain uses TRBV30 and TRBJ1-2; 7 bases line up with TRBD1. Germline V gives CDR1 GTSNPN, CDR2 SVGIG (reference sequence). CDR3 size: 14 residues. J was trimmed by 3 bases and V by 5 bases; bases with no gene match: 9.